The 12 T cell receptor beta chains presented below share a single source sample, sequenced in a study of cytomegalovirus exposure and HLA in healthy donors. PCR primers comprised 60 Vbeta and 13 Jbeta primers. TCRdb's copy holds only in-frame clones and misses some; the assay was immunoSEQ multiplex PCR. The table lists some 140,000 clones, around 77% of them singletons. Specimen: PBMCs. The receptors originated from a woman aged 60 to 75 in good health and CMV-seronegative.

The rearrangement joins TRBV18 to TRBJ1-5, with D possibly being TRBD1 (5 bases). Germline loops: CDR1 KGHSH, CDR2 LQKENI. The V end was cut by 2 bases, the J end by 2 bases, with 16 bases between. The CDR3 has 17 residues. CDR3: CASSPDTGQLGNQPQHF. In DNA form, the CDR3 reads TGTGCCAGCTCACCAGACACAGGCCAACTCGGCAATCAGCCCCAGCATTTT.

The rearrangement links TRBV5-5 to TRBJ1-4; 9 bases line up with TRBD1. The V gene's germline CDR1 is SGHKS and CDR2 YYEKEE (reference sequence). V lost 5 bases to trimming and J lost 10 bases; unmatched junction nucleotides: 18. The CDR3 is 17 residues long. CDR3 sequence reads: CASRGTGPPPMGGKLFF. The CDR3 DNA sequence: TGTGCCAGCAGAGGGACAGGGCCTCCTCCCATGGGGGGAAAACTGTTTTTT.

The chain couples TRBV14 to TRBJ2-1, with D maybe TRBD2 (6 bases). Trimming stripped 7 bases from V and 5 bases from J, with 18 bases between. There are 15 residues in the CDR3. Germline V gene data show CDR1 as SGHDN and CDR2 as FVKESK. The CDR3 bases are TGTGCCAGCAAGGCCGAGGCGGGACGGAACAATGAGCAGTTCTTC. Translated: CASKAEAGRNNEQFF. Full variable domain (remainder filled in from reference TRBV14 and TRBJ2-1): EAGVTQFPSHSVIEKGQTVTLRCDPISGHDNLYWYRRVMGKEIKFLLHFVKESKQDESGMPNNRFLAERTGGTYSTLKVQPAELEDSGVYFCASKAEAGRNNEQFFGPGTRLTVL.

J is TRBJ2-7 and V is TRBV5-1; 8 bases line up with TRBD2. The V gene's germline CDR1 is SGHRS and CDR2 YFSETQ. The CDR3 runs to 17 residues. Unmatched junction bases numbered 12, after V lost 4 bases and J lost 0 bases. The CDR3 nucleotides are TGCGCCAGCAGCCTTCAAACGGGACTAGTTAGCTCCTACGAGCAGTACTTC. The encoded protein is CASSLQTGLVSSYEQYF.

This clone has just a few counts. The chain couples TRBV19 to TRBJ1-1; a possible D gene is TRBD1 (6 bases). The V end lost 8 bases, the J end lost 1 base, and 14 bases lay between the germline ends. Germline V gene data show CDR1 as LNHDA and CDR2 as SQIVND (reference sequence). The CDR3 sequence is 14 residues long. For the CDR3, the DNA is TGTGCCAGTTGTAAGGGGGAAAGGAACACTGAAGCTTTCTTT. Translated, it gives CASCKGERNTEAFF.

The gene calls are TRBV6-1 and TRBJ2-3, with TRBD2 identical over 8 bases. Germline CDR1 is MNHNS and CDR2 is SASEGT. CDR3 length: 14 amino acids. The V gene end was trimmed by 6 bases and the J gene end by 6 bases; junction bases not matched to a gene: 8. The CDR3 nucleotides are TGTGCCAGCAGCCCGGGAGGGGACATTGATACGCAGTATTTT. Encoded protein: CASSPGGDIDTQYF.

The J gene is TRBJ2-7, the V gene TRBV19; 11 positions match TRBD1. Germline V gene data show CDR1 as LNHDA and CDR2 as SQIVND (reference sequence). With V trimmed by 5 bases and J by 0 bases, 3 bases remained unmatched. The CDR3 extends over 15 amino acids. DNA for the CDR3: TGTGCCAGTAGTGCCGGGACAGGGGGCTCCTACGAGCAGTACTTC. Protein: CASSAGTGGSYEQYF.

The chain combines TRBV9 with TRBJ1-6, with 9 bases identical to TRBD1. The V gene end was trimmed by 3 bases and the J gene end by 10 bases; junction bases not matched to a gene: 5. Germline CDR1 reads SGDLS; CDR2 reads YYNGEE. The CDR3 has 14 amino acids. The DNA for the CDR3 is TGTGCCAGCAGCGCGACAGGGGGTTGGTCACCCCTCCACTTT. It is translated as CASSATGGWSPLHF.

This chain joins TRBV28 and TRBJ1-5, with TRBD1 identical over 8 bases. The CDR3 has 20 residues. Germline-derived CDR1 and CDR2 are MDHEN and SYDVKM. After removal of 6 bases from V and 2 bases from J, the junction contained 21 bases not matched to a gene. CDR3 sequence reads: CASSQLRKSRGRQGNQPQHF. The CDR3 coding sequence is TGTGCCAGCAGCCAATTGCGGAAGAGCAGGGGGCGCCAAGGCAATCAGCCCCAGCATTTT. The full variable domain, in which reference TRBV28 and TRBJ1-5 provide the parts outside the CDR3, is DVKVTQSSRYLVKRTGEKVFLECVQDMDHENMFWYRQDPGLGLRLIYFSYDVKMKEKGDIPEGYSVSREKKERFSLILESASTNQTSMYLCASSQLRKSRGRQGNQPQHFGDGTRLSIL.

V usage is TRBV9 and J usage is TRBJ2-2; 8 nucleotides line up with TRBD2. With 4 bases clipped from V and 1 base from J, the junction kept 3 bases outside the gene matches. Per germline, CDR1 SGDLS and CDR2 YYNGEE. The CDR3 is 15 amino acids. The chain's CDR3 is CASSSREVNTGELFF. CDR3 DNA: TGTGCCAGCAGCTCGCGGGAGGTGAACACCGGGGAGCTGTTTTTT.

This chain uses TRBV7-8 with TRBJ2-2; D is undetermined. The CDR3 consists of 15 residues. V gave up 4 bases and J gave up 4 bases, with 13 bases separating them. Germline V lookup: CDR1 SGHVS, CDR2 FQNEAQ. This chain's CDR3 is CASSSPPDITGELFF. In DNA form, the CDR3 reads TGTGCCAGCAGCTCACCCCCAGATATCACCGGGGAGCTGTTTTTT.

The chain has TRBV10-2 and TRBJ1-1; 8 nucleotides agree with TRBD1. V lost 2 bases and J lost 0; bases outside the gene matches: 2. The CDR3 loop spans 15 amino acids. Germline CDR1 is WSHSY and CDR2 is SAAADI. The CDR3, as DNA: TGCGCCAGCAGTGAGACAGGGGGATTGAACACTGAAGCTTTCTTT. Translated: CASSETGGLNTEAFF.